The present T cell receptor beta chain was sequenced within a study of T cells in Graves' hyperthyroidism and ophthalmopathy. Every diagnosis used clinical symptoms, serum thyroxine and TRAb, thyroid ultrasound and orbital computed tomography. Study-wide results and limits: Most thyroid-expanded clonotypes above 0.001 were also found in blood.

This clonotype was recorded many times. Its antigen remains unknown. Using RNA transcripts as the source, TCR beta CDR3 regions were amplified. Carried out on the TCR CDR3, a first-round RT-PCR used the HTBI primer set. TCRdb passed the multiplex PCR reads through MiXCR, listing each CDR3 protein once. The sample records 750,000 to 950,000 distinct CDR3 sequences, around 39% being singletons. Germline V gene lookup returns CDR1 DFQATT and CDR2 SNEGSKA (reference sequence). J lost 1 base, V lost 5 bases, and 12 bases had no gene match. CDR3 length equals 16 residues. The chain combines TRBV20-1 with TRBJ1-1; 8 nucleotides align to TRBD1. This receptor was taken from a young man with Graves' hyperthyroidism. Material for sequencing was blood. CDR3 DNA sequence: TGCAGTGCTCGTCGGACAGGGATGCCTCAGAACACTGAAGCTTTCTTT. Translating gives CSARRTGMPQNTEAFF.